This is a list of T cell receptor beta chains from one sample in a study of blood T cell repertoires in COVID-19. The assay was immunoSEQ multiplex PCR, and TCRdb's table has in-frame clones only and misses some. Counted here are approximately 280,000 clones, about 85% occurring once; the ten biggest clones make up 2.5% to 3%. The specimen was PBMCs or T cells enriched from blood (not recorded which). Receptor source: a woman aged 50 to 65 who had recovered from COVID-19. Both conserved end residues are part of each CDR3. Fields, in order: V gene, D gene, clone size, CDR3 length, J gene, CDR3 protein, CDR3 DNA. D genes are given only for firm matches. Size is omitted from some rows. Given values are once, few, many or a class for expanded clones.

V gene: TRBV19
D gene: TRBD1
clone size: NA
CDR3 length: 15
J gene: TRBJ2-1
CDR3 protein: CASSMSGGSYNEQFF
CDR3 DNA: TGTGCCAGTAGTATGTCAGGGGGCTCCTACAATGAGCAGTTCTTC

V gene: TRBV19
D gene: TRBD1
clone size: NA
CDR3 length: 16
J gene: TRBJ1-5
CDR3 protein: CASSKYRQGYNQPQHF
CDR3 DNA: TGTGCCAGTAGTAAATACCGACAGGGCTACAATCAGCCCCAGCATTTT

V gene: TRBV29-1
D gene: NA
clone size: NA
CDR3 length: 13
J gene: TRBJ2-7
CDR3 protein: CSVQPGLPGEQYF
CDR3 DNA: TGCAGCGTTCAACCGGGACTCCCGGGCGAGCAGTACTTC

V gene: TRBV11-2
D gene: NA
clone size: NA
CDR3 length: 16
J gene: TRBJ1-2
CDR3 protein: CASSKYQGFRSNGYTF
CDR3 DNA: TGTGCCAGCAGCAAATACCAGGGCTTTCGTTCTAACGGCTACACCTTC

V gene: TRBV18
D gene: NA
clone size: once
CDR3 length: 14
J gene: TRBJ2-5
CDR3 protein: CASSPASVQETQYF
CDR3 DNA: TGTGCCAGCTCACCCGCCTCAGTCCAAGAGACCCAGTACTTC

V gene: TRBV10-3
D gene: TRBD1
clone size: NA
CDR3 length: 14
J gene: TRBJ1-2
CDR3 protein: CAITGTGGNYGYTF
CDR3 DNA: TGTGCCATCACCGGAACAGGGGGCAACTATGGCTACACCTTC

V gene: TRBV4-1
D gene: NA
clone size: few
CDR3 length: 12
J gene: TRBJ2-2
CDR3 protein: CASSQFESKLFF
CDR3 DNA: TGCGCCAGCAGCCAGTTTGAGTCGAAGCTGTTTTTT

V gene: TRBV5-1
D gene: TRBD1
clone size: few
CDR3 length: 15
J gene: TRBJ1-2
CDR3 protein: CASSNAGQGGYGYTF
CDR3 DNA: TGCGCCAGCAGCAACGCGGGACAGGGAGGTTATGGCTACACCTTC

V gene: TRBV6-1
D gene: TRBD1
clone size: NA
CDR3 length: 17
J gene: TRBJ2-3
CDR3 protein: CASSERTGPTGTDTQYF
CDR3 DNA: TGTGCCAGCAGTGAGAGGACAGGTCCGACAGGCACAGATACGCAGTATTTT

V gene: TRBV28
D gene: TRBD2
clone size: once
CDR3 length: 13
J gene: TRBJ2-1
CDR3 protein: CASSFRTSNEQFF
CDR3 DNA: TGTGCCAGCAGTTTCCGGACTAGCAATGAGCAGTTCTTC

V gene: TRBV6-1
D gene: NA
clone size: NA
CDR3 length: 16
J gene: TRBJ2-5
CDR3 protein: CASSERWQYTGETQYF
CDR3 DNA: TGTGCCAGCAGTGAAAGGTGGCAGTATACAGGGGAGACCCAGTACTTC

V gene: TRBV9
D gene: NA
clone size: NA
CDR3 length: 14
J gene: TRBJ2-1
CDR3 protein: CASSVDPNPNEQFF
CDR3 DNA: TGTGCCAGCAGCGTAGATCCTAATCCCAATGAGCAGTTCTTC

V gene: TRBV27
D gene: TRBD2
clone size: NA
CDR3 length: 19
J gene: TRBJ2-7
CDR3 protein: CASSLRASGSSLSSYEQYF
CDR3 DNA: TGTGCCAGCAGTTTACGGGCTAGCGGGAGCTCGTTAAGCTCCTACGAGCAGTACTTC

V gene: TRBV7-8
D gene: NA
clone size: once
CDR3 length: 16
J gene: TRBJ2-2
CDR3 protein: CASSPGTPQNTGELFF
CDR3 DNA: TGTGCCAGCAGCCCCGGGACACCCCAAAACACCGGGGAGCTGTTTTTT

V gene: TRBV5-6
D gene: NA
clone size: NA
CDR3 length: 14
J gene: TRBJ1-5
CDR3 protein: CASSRGRGHQPQHF
CDR3 DNA: TGTGCCAGCAGCCGGGGGAGGGGCCATCAGCCCCAGCATTTT

V gene: TRBV2
D gene: NA
clone size: NA
CDR3 length: 13
J gene: TRBJ1-2
CDR3 protein: CASNEDRNYGYTF
CDR3 DNA: TGTGCCAGCAACGAGGACAGAAACTATGGCTACACCTTC

V gene: TRBV6-5
D gene: TRBD2
clone size: NA
CDR3 length: 15
J gene: TRBJ2-7
CDR3 protein: CASFTGASGSSEQYF
CDR3 DNA: TGTGCCAGCTTCACTGGGGCTAGCGGGAGTAGCGAGCAGTACTTC

V gene: TRBV9
D gene: TRBD1
clone size: NA
CDR3 length: 14
J gene: TRBJ2-1
CDR3 protein: CASSVPGTGDEQFF
CDR3 DNA: TGTGCCAGCAGCGTGCCTGGGACAGGGGATGAGCAGTTCTTC

V gene: TRBV30
D gene: TRBD2
clone size: NA
CDR3 length: 15
J gene: TRBJ2-5
CDR3 protein: CAWSASGGVGETQYF
CDR3 DNA: TGTGCCTGGAGTGCCTCGGGAGGGGTGGGAGAGACCCAGTACTTC

V gene: TRBV30
D gene: NA
clone size: NA
CDR3 length: 12
J gene: TRBJ2-3
CDR3 protein: CACTGFRDTQYF
CDR3 DNA: TGTGCCTGCACAGGGTTTCGGGATACGCAGTATTTT

V gene: TRBV15
D gene: TRBD2
clone size: few
CDR3 length: 16
J gene: TRBJ2-1
CDR3 protein: CATSTFTSAFYNEQFF
CDR3 DNA: TGTGCCACCAGCACTTTTACTAGCGCATTCTACAATGAGCAGTTCTTC

V gene: TRBV27
D gene: NA
clone size: NA
CDR3 length: 16
J gene: TRBJ1-2
CDR3 protein: CASSLSGRVILYGYTF
CDR3 DNA: TGTGCCAGCAGTTTATCTGGCAGGGTGATCCTCTATGGCTACACCTTC

V gene: TRBV18
D gene: NA
clone size: NA
CDR3 length: 19
J gene: TRBJ2-6
CDR3 protein: CASSPRGFLRDSGANVLTF
CDR3 DNA: TGTGCCAGCTCACCTAGGGGGTTTCTCAGGGACTCTGGGGCCAACGTCCTGACTTTC

V gene: TRBV27
D gene: TRBD1
clone size: NA
CDR3 length: 16
J gene: TRBJ1-1
CDR3 protein: CASSPGTGAANTEAFF
CDR3 DNA: TGTGCCAGCAGTCCCGGGACAGGGGCTGCGAATACTGAAGCTTTCTTT

V gene: TRBV30
D gene: NA
clone size: NA
CDR3 length: 13
J gene: TRBJ2-5
CDR3 protein: CAWSWGNGETQYF
CDR3 DNA: TGTGCCTGGAGTTGGGGCAATGGAGAGACCCAGTACTTC

V gene: TRBV2
D gene: NA
clone size: NA
CDR3 length: 14
J gene: TRBJ1-2
CDR3 protein: CASSGRGSSYGYTF
CDR3 DNA: TGTGCCAGCAGTGGAAGGGGTTCGAGCTATGGCTACACCTTC

V gene: TRBV19
D gene: NA
clone size: few
CDR3 length: 13
J gene: TRBJ1-5
CDR3 protein: CASSMEVRQPQHF
CDR3 DNA: TGTGCCAGTAGTATGGAGGTTCGTCAGCCCCAGCATTTT

V gene: TRBV9
D gene: TRBD2
clone size: NA
CDR3 length: 15
J gene: TRBJ2-7
CDR3 protein: CASSVGLAETYEQYF
CDR3 DNA: TGTGCCAGCAGCGTAGGGCTAGCGGAGACCTACGAGCAGTACTTC

V gene: TRBV28
D gene: TRBD1
clone size: NA
CDR3 length: 14
J gene: TRBJ1-2
CDR3 protein: CASRAGDRSNGYTF
CDR3 DNA: TGTGCCAGCAGGGCCGGGGACAGGAGCAATGGCTACACCTTC

V gene: TRBV7-9
D gene: TRBD1
clone size: NA
CDR3 length: 17
J gene: TRBJ1-6
CDR3 protein: CASSSRQGSSYNSPLHF
CDR3 DNA: TGTGCCAGCAGCTCCCGACAGGGGAGCTCCTATAATTCACCCCTCCACTTT

V gene: TRBV7-8
D gene: NA
clone size: NA
CDR3 length: 16
J gene: TRBJ2-2
CDR3 protein: CASSPHTSINTGELFF
CDR3 DNA: TGTGCCAGCAGCCCCCACACATCCATTAACACCGGGGAGCTGTTTTTT

V gene: TRBV2
D gene: NA
clone size: NA
CDR3 length: 14
J gene: TRBJ1-4
CDR3 protein: CASSQGRSNEKLFF
CDR3 DNA: TGTGCCAGCAGTCAGGGTCGGTCTAATGAAAAACTGTTTTTT

V gene: TRBV4-2
D gene: NA
clone size: NA
CDR3 length: 16
J gene: TRBJ2-1
CDR3 protein: CASSQDSPGTYNEQFF
CDR3 DNA: TGTGCCAGCAGCCAAGATTCCCCGGGAACCTACAATGAGCAGTTCTTC

V gene: TRBV5-1
D gene: NA
clone size: NA
CDR3 length: 16
J gene: TRBJ1-1
CDR3 protein: CASSSSRGSPNTEAFF
CDR3 DNA: TGCGCCAGCAGCTCCAGCCGAGGATCCCCAAACACTGAAGCTTTCTTT

V gene: TRBV9
D gene: NA
clone size: NA
CDR3 length: 14
J gene: TRBJ2-7
CDR3 protein: CASSPAGDTYEQYF
CDR3 DNA: TGTGCCAGCAGCCCCGCAGGGGATACCTACGAGCAGTACTTC

V gene: TRBV18
D gene: NA
clone size: NA
CDR3 length: 15
J gene: TRBJ1-5
CDR3 protein: CASSNGQGMGQPQHF
CDR3 DNA: TGTGCCAGCTCGAACGGTCAGGGAATGGGCCAGCCCCAGCATTTT

V gene: TRBV7-8
D gene: TRBD1
clone size: NA
CDR3 length: 16
J gene: TRBJ1-5
CDR3 protein: CASSLGTGLSNQPQHF
CDR3 DNA: TGTGCCAGCAGCTTAGGGACAGGGCTTAGCAATCAGCCCCAGCATTTT

V gene: TRBV9
D gene: TRBD1
clone size: NA
CDR3 length: 17
J gene: TRBJ1-2
CDR3 protein: CASSDDPTQGVDYGYTF
CDR3 DNA: TGTGCCAGCAGCGACGACCCGACCCAGGGGGTTGACTATGGCTACACCTTC

V gene: TRBV10-2
D gene: NA
clone size: NA
CDR3 length: 14
J gene: TRBJ1-4
CDR3 protein: CASSFRGTNEKLFF
CDR3 DNA: TGCGCCAGCAGCTTTAGGGGAACTAATGAAAAACTGTTTTTT

V gene: TRBV30
D gene: NA
clone size: NA
CDR3 length: 13
J gene: TRBJ1-4
CDR3 protein: CAWRREYNEKLFF
CDR3 DNA: TGTGCCTGGAGACGGGAGTATAATGAAAAACTGTTTTTT

V gene: TRBV2
D gene: TRBD1
clone size: NA
CDR3 length: 14
J gene: TRBJ2-7
CDR3 protein: CASSKQGGSYEQYF
CDR3 DNA: TGTGCCAGTAGCAAACAGGGGGGTTCCTACGAGCAGTACTTC

V gene: TRBV6-5
D gene: TRBD1
clone size: NA
CDR3 length: 14
J gene: TRBJ2-7
CDR3 protein: CASTFGTGDYEQYF
CDR3 DNA: TGTGCCAGCACCTTTGGGACAGGGGACTACGAGCAGTACTTC

V gene: TRBV29-1
D gene: TRBD1
clone size: NA
CDR3 length: 14
J gene: TRBJ2-3
CDR3 protein: CSVRDRGPTDTQYF
CDR3 DNA: TGCAGCGTCCGGGACAGGGGCCCTACAGATACGCAGTATTTT

V gene: TRBV18
D gene: NA
clone size: once
CDR3 length: 16
J gene: TRBJ1-3
CDR3 protein: CASSPPERRSGNTIYF
CDR3 DNA: TGTGCCAGCTCACCACCGGAGCGCAGATCTGGAAACACCATATATTTT

V gene: TRBV3-1/TRBV3-2
D gene: TRBD2
clone size: NA
CDR3 length: 16
J gene: TRBJ2-1
CDR3 protein: CASSPLAGTSYNEQFF
CDR3 DNA: TGTGCCAGCAGCCCTTTAGCGGGAACCTCCTACAATGAGCAGTTCTTC

V gene: TRBV29-1
D gene: NA
clone size: few
CDR3 length: 13
J gene: TRBJ1-1
CDR3 protein: CSVDSAVPTEAFF
CDR3 DNA: TGCAGCGTTGATTCGGCGGTACCCACTGAAGCTTTCTTT

V gene: TRBV3-1/TRBV3-2
D gene: TRBD1
clone size: NA
CDR3 length: 16
J gene: TRBJ2-2
CDR3 protein: CASSQDLGGAGGELFF
CDR3 DNA: TGTGCCAGCAGCCAAGATTTAGGGGGCGCCGGCGGGGAGCTGTTTTTT

V gene: TRBV19
D gene: TRBD1
clone size: NA
CDR3 length: 17
J gene: TRBJ1-5
CDR3 protein: CASSSGETGVIGQPQHF
CDR3 DNA: TGTGCCAGTAGTTCCGGGGAAACAGGGGTAATAGGTCAGCCCCAGCATTTT

V gene: TRBV6-6
D gene: NA
clone size: NA
CDR3 length: 17
J gene: TRBJ1-6
CDR3 protein: CASSLSGGASYNSPLHF
CDR3 DNA: TGTGCCAGCAGTCTTTCGGGGGGGGCATCCTATAATTCACCCCTCCACTTT

V gene: TRBV5-1
D gene: TRBD1
clone size: NA
CDR3 length: 14
J gene: TRBJ1-6
CDR3 protein: CASSQGTGSSPLHF
CDR3 DNA: TGCGCCAGCAGCCAAGGGACAGGGTCTTCACCCCTCCACTTT